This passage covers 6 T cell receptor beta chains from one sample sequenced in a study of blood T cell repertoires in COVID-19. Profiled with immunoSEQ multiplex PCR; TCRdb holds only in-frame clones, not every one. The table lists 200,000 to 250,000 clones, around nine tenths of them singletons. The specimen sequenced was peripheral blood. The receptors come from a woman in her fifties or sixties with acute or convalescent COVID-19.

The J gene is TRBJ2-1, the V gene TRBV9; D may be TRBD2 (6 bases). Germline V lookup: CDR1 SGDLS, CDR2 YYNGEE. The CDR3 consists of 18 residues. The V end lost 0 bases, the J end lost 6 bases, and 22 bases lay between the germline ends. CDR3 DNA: TGTGCCAGCAGCGTAGAGCCGCTGGGGCGGGGCTCCCTCAATGAGCAGTTCTTC. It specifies CASSVEPLGRGSLNEQFF.

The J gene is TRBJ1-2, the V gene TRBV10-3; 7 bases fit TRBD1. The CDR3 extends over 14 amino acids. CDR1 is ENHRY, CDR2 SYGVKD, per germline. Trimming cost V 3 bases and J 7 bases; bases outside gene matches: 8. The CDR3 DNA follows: TGTGCCATCAGTGAACAGTCAGGGGGAGGTGGCTACACCTTC. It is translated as CAISEQSGGGGYTF.

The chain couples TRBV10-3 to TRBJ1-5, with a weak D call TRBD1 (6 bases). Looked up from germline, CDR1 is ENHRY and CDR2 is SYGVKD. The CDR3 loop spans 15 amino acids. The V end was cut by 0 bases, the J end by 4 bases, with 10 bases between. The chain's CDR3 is CAISESTGWNQPQHF. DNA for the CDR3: TGTGCCATCAGTGAGTCTACAGGGTGGAATCAGCCCCAGCATTTT.

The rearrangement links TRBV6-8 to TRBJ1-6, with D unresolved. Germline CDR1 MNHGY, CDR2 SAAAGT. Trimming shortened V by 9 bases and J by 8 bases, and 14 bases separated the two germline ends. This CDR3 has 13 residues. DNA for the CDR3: TGTGCCAGAAAGAAGCATTCGGATTCACCCCTCCACTTT. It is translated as CARKKHSDSPLHF.

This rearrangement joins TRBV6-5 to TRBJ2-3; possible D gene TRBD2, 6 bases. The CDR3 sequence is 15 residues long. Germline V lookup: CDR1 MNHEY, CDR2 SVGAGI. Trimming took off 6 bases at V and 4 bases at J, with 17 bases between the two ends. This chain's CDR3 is CASSRDPWGADTQYF. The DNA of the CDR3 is TGTGCCAGCAGCCGGGACCCCTGGGGGGCAGATACGCAGTATTTT.

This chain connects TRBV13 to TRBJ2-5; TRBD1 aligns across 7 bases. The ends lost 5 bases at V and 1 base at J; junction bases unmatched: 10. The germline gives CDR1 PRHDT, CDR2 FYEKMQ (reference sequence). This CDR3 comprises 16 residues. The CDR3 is CASSGPMGQTQETQYF. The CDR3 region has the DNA TGTGCCAGCAGCGGACCGATGGGACAGACCCAAGAGACCCAGTACTTC.